The T cell receptor (beta chain) under discussion was sequenced for a study of technical replicates of blood from several donors. TCRdb keeps only in-frame clones here, not all; method: immunoSEQ multiplex PCR. Of about 50,000 clones in the sample, roughly 96% were seen once. Germline assignment: CDR1 KGHSY and CDR2 FQNENV. The J segment lost 4 bases and the V segment lost 3 bases, leaving 13 bases of the junction unmatched. The CDR3 contains 17 residues. This sequence was found in a human donor in good health. Some clones in this sample may be carry-over from other donors' samples. This chain connects TRBV16 to TRBJ1-2, with TRBD1 matching 8 bases. Sequencing used PBMCs. DNA for the CDR3: TGTGCCAGCAGCCACGCGGGACAGGTTATCATAGGCTATGGCTACACCTTC. It specifies CASSHAGQVIIGYGYTF.